This T cell receptor beta chain originates from a study of CD8+CD57+ T cells in acquired aplastic anemia. Genomic DNA was employed as the template in profiling TCR beta VDJ and CDR3. TCRdb independently ran MiXCR on the reads; one entry per CDR3 protein. The sample includes around 42,000 distinct CDR3 sequences, less than 65% of them seen just once. Patients selected for sequencing had displayed CD8+CD57+ cell expansion by flow cytometry. With 9 bases removed from V and 5 bases from J, the gap between germline ends came to 13 bases. Per germline, CDR1 ENHRY and CDR2 SYGVKD. The CDR3 runs to 12 residues. This clonotype was seen repeatedly, ten times or more.

This sequence was found in a human donor with aplastic anemia. The chain is built from TRBV10-3 and TRBJ1-1; D may be TRBD1 (6 bases). Specimen: sorted CD4+, CD8+, or CD8+CD57+ T cells (not recorded which) from PBMCs. The CDR3 spells CAIQGGNTEAFF. The CDR3 region has the DNA TGTGCCATACAGGGAGGCAATACTGAAGCTTTCTTT.